This passage covers 20 T cell receptor beta chains from one sample sequenced in a study of shared clonotypes between healthy human individuals. TCRdb keeps only in-frame clones here, not all; method: immunoSEQ multiplex PCR. The table shows about 1.5 million clones, with roughly 98% occurring only once. Source material: naive CD4+ T cells sorted from blood. As for subset: CD45RA+ positively selected. The receptors originated from a man aged 30-40 years in good health.

The chain combines TRBV30 with TRBJ1-1; possibly TRBD1 for D (6 bases). The V end was cut by 0 bases, the J end by 8 bases, with 19 bases between. CDR3 length: 15 residues. Germline V gene sequence: CDR1 GTSNPN, CDR2 SVGIG (reference sequence). CDR3 residues: CAWSVQGVPGHEAFF. Written as DNA, the CDR3 is TGTGCCTGGAGTGTACAAGGCGTCCCGGGACACGAAGCTTTCTTT.

The genes are TRBV10-2 and TRBJ2-7, with a tentative D call TRBD2 (6 bases). Germline lookup yields CDR1 WSHSY and CDR2 SAAADI. The ends were cut back, 1 base at V and 6 bases at J, with 10 bases in the middle. The CDR3 contains 13 residues. The CDR3 here is CASSEFQEGEQYF. CDR3 DNA sequence: TGCGCCAGCAGTGAGTTCCAGGAGGGCGAGCAGTACTTC.

The J gene is TRBJ1-2, the V gene TRBV18, with TRBD1 matching over 8 bases. This CDR3 has 15 residues. The germline V gene encodes CDR1 KGHSH and CDR2 LQKENI. V lost 4 bases and J lost 7; bases outside the gene matches: 11. The CDR3 DNA reads TGTGCCAGCTCACTAAAGGACAGGGCGAGTACTGGCTACACCTTC. Protein product: CASSLKDRASTGYTF.

The chain is built from TRBV5-1 and TRBJ2-2; 7 bases are a match to TRBD2. CDR1 SGHRS and CDR2 YFSETQ come from the germline V gene. This CDR3 is built from 14 residues. V dropped 2 bases and J dropped 4; count of bases not matched to a gene: 2. This CDR3 is CASSFRTSTGELFF. The CDR3, as DNA: TGCGCCAGCAGCTTTCGGACTAGCACCGGGGAGCTGTTTTTT.

This clone was seen only once. The chain recombines TRBV11-2 with TRBJ1-5; 12 bases are shared with TRBD1. The V segment lost 5 bases and the J segment 7 bases; nucleotides outside the gene matches: 9. CDR3 length: 16 residues. Germline CDR1 and CDR2: SGHAT and FQNNGV. CDR3 in amino acids: CASSPGAGTGGQPQHF. Written as DNA, the CDR3 is TGTGCCAGCAGCCCAGGGGCCGGGACAGGGGGCCAGCCCCAGCATTTT.

CDR3 coding DNA: TGTGCCAGCACTCCTACCACCTCGACGGCTATCCGCACAGATACGCAGTATTTT. This gives the protein CASTPTTSTAIRTDTQYF. This chain joins TRBV28 and TRBJ2-3; D gene ambiguous. CDR1 and CDR2 (germline): MDHEN, SYDVKM. CDR3 size: 18 residues. Trimming removed 7 bases from V and 1 base from J, with 24 bases in between.

V gene TRBV7-8 combines with J gene TRBJ1-2; D is perhaps TRBD1 (6 bases). CDR1 is SGHVS and CDR2 is FQNEAQ in the germline V gene. The CDR3 totals 13 residues. Trimming shortened V by 6 bases and J by 7 bases, and 15 bases separated the two germline ends. Here the CDR3 reads CASRTGTGPGYTF. The CDR3 DNA is TGTGCCAGCAGGACAGGAACAGGGCCTGGCTACACCTTC. The entire variable domain, with the rest obtained from reference TRBV7-8 and TRBJ1-2, is as follows: GAGVSQSPRYKVAKRGQDVALRCDPISGHVSLFWYQQALGQGPEFLTYFQNEAQLDKSGLPSDRFFAERPEGSVSTLKIQRTQQEDSAVYLCASRTGTGPGYTFGSGTRLTVV.

This clone has just one count. This chain links TRBV6-1 with TRBJ1-5; weak D call: TRBD1 (6 bases). Germline V CDR1 and CDR2: MNHNS, SASEGT. The V gene lost 2 bases and the J gene lost 2 bases, with 16 bases spanning the gap. The CDR3 is 17 amino acids. Here the CDR3 reads CASSERHRAGGNQPQHF. The CDR3 DNA reads as TGTGCCAGCAGTGAACGTCACAGGGCGGGCGGCAATCAGCCCCAGCATTTT.

To note about this clone: A junction end diverges from the germline sequence, so it may reflect a read error. The chain recombines TRBV30 with TRBJ2-7, with 8 bases that match TRBD1. CDR1 and CDR2 (germline): GTSNPN, SVGIG (reference sequence). CDR3 size: 13 residues. The CDR3 sequence: CAWSEGVLWTGTF. The CDR3 nucleotides read TGTGCCTGGAGTGAGGGTGTACTCTGGACAGGGACCTTC.

The chain is built from TRBV5-1 and TRBJ2-3; no definite D call. In germline, CDR1 is SGHRS, CDR2 YFSETQ. The CDR3 extends over 15 amino acids. V was trimmed by 1 base and J by 0 bases, leaving 9 bases between them. CDR3 coding DNA: TGCGCCAGCAGCTTGCCGTCGGCTAGCACAGATACGCAGTATTTT. Protein product: CASSLPSASTDTQYF.

The rearrangement uses TRBV5-1 and TRBJ2-3; 10 bases match TRBD2. J lost 8 bases, V lost 0 bases, and 9 bases had no gene match. CDR1 is SGHRS, CDR2 YFSETQ, per germline. This CDR3 has 16 amino acids. The CDR3 reads CASSLAWSGRAGTQYF. The CDR3 bases are TGCGCCAGCAGCTTGGCTTGGAGCGGGAGGGCGGGTACGCAGTATTTT.

Details on this clone: The junction shows a germline mismatch at one end, possibly a read error. The chain links TRBV5-1 to TRBJ2-7; 10 bases are a match to TRBD2. CDR1 SGHRS and CDR2 YFSETQ come from the germline V gene. The CDR3 sequence is 16 residues long. CDR3 region: CATSPNQREGHDEQYF. In DNA form, the CDR3 reads TGCGCCACCAGCCCTAATCAGCGGGAGGGCCACGACGAGCAGTACTTC.

The chain employs TRBV5-4 and TRBJ2-7, with 7 bases that match TRBD1. This CDR3 is 13 amino acids long. Trimming removed 4 bases from V and 3 bases from J; junction bases left unmatched: 4. Germline CDR1 SGHNT, CDR2 YYREEE (reference sequence). This chain's CDR3 is CASSERQGYEQYF. The DNA of the CDR3 is TGTGCCAGCAGCGAGCGACAGGGCTACGAGCAGTACTTC. Looking up the rest from reference TRBV5-4 and TRBJ2-7 gives the full variable domain: ETGVTQSPTHLIKTRGQQVTLRCSSQSGHNTVSWYQQALGQGPQFIFQYYREEENGRGNFPPRFSGLQFPNYSSELNVNALELDDSALYLCASSERQGYEQYFGPGTRLTVT.

The chain is built from TRBV2 and TRBJ1-1, with D possibly matching TRBD1 (5 bases). The CDR3 contains 14 residues. Germline-derived CDR1 and CDR2 are SNHLY and FYNNEI. Between the trimmed V and J ends, which lost 6 bases and 11 bases, there was a span of 22 bases. CDR3 sequence reads: CASRGTGAPLEAFF. CDR3 coding DNA: TGTGCCAGCAGGGGGACGGGAGCCCCCCTGGAGGCTTTCTTT.

The chain carries TRBV27 and TRBJ2-1; D uncertain. Trimming took off 5 bases at V and 9 bases at J, with 20 bases between the two ends. This CDR3 is 15 amino acids long. Germline assignment: CDR1 MNHEY and CDR2 SMNVEV (reference sequence). CDR3 nucleotides: TGTGCCAGCAGTGGGCCATACCACCTGGTCGGTGAGCAGTTCTTC. This encodes CASSGPYHLVGEQFF.

The V and J genes are TRBV28 and TRBJ1-5; no clear D gene. CDR3 length: 16 residues. From germline, CDR1 is MDHEN and CDR2 SYDVKM. With 2 bases removed from V and 0 bases from J, the gap between germline ends came to 11 bases. In DNA form, the CDR3 reads TGTGCCAGCAGTTTAGCGGGTCGGTATAGCAATCAGCCCCAGCATTTT. Translation: CASSLAGRYSNQPQHF.

V usage is TRBV7-9 and J usage is TRBJ2-2; 9 positions agree with TRBD1. CDR1 and CDR2 (germline): SEHNR, FQNEAQ (reference sequence). This CDR3 is 14 amino acids long. V was pared by 11 bases and J by 4 bases, with 8 bases of the junction left unmatched. This CDR3 is CAVDRGLGTGELFF. CDR3 in DNA: TGTGCCGTGGACAGGGGCTTGGGCACCGGGGAGCTGTTTTTT.

V and J are TRBV25-1 and TRBJ1-4; D gene uncertain. This CDR3 comprises 13 residues. With 3 bases removed from V and 10 bases from J, the gap between germline ends came to 12 bases. The germline CDR1 and CDR2 sequences are MGHDK and SYGVNS. CDR3 sequence (DNA): TGTGCCAGCAGTGAGCTTTGGGATGGAAAACTGTTTTTT. It codes for CASSELWDGKLFF.

Notes on this clone: At one boundary the junction diverges from the germline segment, which might be a read error. This rearrangement joins TRBV5-6 to TRBJ2-7; 13 nucleotides agree with TRBD2. The CDR3 consists of 11 residues. CDR1 and CDR2 from the germline V gene are SGHDT and YYEEEE. The CDR3 sequence: CASSRGLAGVF. The CDR3 DNA follows: TGTGCCAGCAGCCGTGGACTAGCGGGAGTTTTC.

The chain couples TRBV11-2 to TRBJ2-3, with 11 positions matching TRBD2. The CDR3 has 16 residues. The ends lost 5 bases at V and 3 bases at J; junction bases unmatched: 7. Germline values: CDR1 SGHAT, CDR2 FQNNGV. The CDR3 protein is CASSTRLAGMTDTQYF. CDR3 nucleotide sequence: TGTGCCAGCAGCACCCGACTAGCGGGAATGACAGATACGCAGTATTTT.